This T cell receptor beta chain was observed in a study of T cell responses to AZD1222 COVID-19 vaccine. The CDR3 totals 15 residues. CDR1 is LGHDT and CDR2 is YNNKEL in the germline V gene (reference sequence). V was cut by 5 bases and J by 3 bases, with 15 bases left in between. Here immunoSEQ multiplex PCR was the method, and the copy in TCRdb shows in-frame clones only, minus some. The sample shows 130,000 to 150,000 clones, 85% to 95% of them seen only once. Study-wide findings and caveats: Of spike-specific TCRs, nearly half reportedly target regions left unmutated in variants. Among the donors, most were white British and more were female, and clonal diversity was possibly underestimated. Spike was spanned by vaccine-associated CD4 TCRs, which were dominant at 160-218 and 743-854.

In regard to this clone: No antigen is known for it.

This receptor was obtained from an adult who had recovered from COVID-19. The V call is TRBV3-1 (or the pseudogene TRBV3-2), the J call TRBJ2-3, with D possibly matching TRBD1 (6 bases). The sample consisted of peripheral blood, taken after recovery from COVID-19. The CDR3 bases are TGTGCCAGCAGCTACTTGCCCAGGGGAACAGATACGCAGTATTTT. Protein sequence: CASSYLPRGTDTQYF.